Listed below are T cell receptor beta chains from one sample, sequenced in a study of T cell responses to AZD1222 COVID-19 vaccine. The table came from immunoSEQ multiplex PCR; TCRdb's copy has only in-frame clones and leaves some out. The sample contains 120,000 to 150,000 clones, roughly nine tenths of which appear only once. The sample here was peripheral blood, taken 28 days after the second AZD1222 dose. The receptors come from an adult who received the AZD1222 COVID-19 vaccine. CDR3s include the opening cysteine and the closing phenylalanine or tryptophan. D genes are given only for firm matches.

D gene: TRBD1; V gene: TRBV11-3; CDR3 protein: CASSPRDRGLDGYTF
D gene: NA; V gene: TRBV2; CDR3 protein: CASSYRVTSNQPQHF
D gene: NA; V gene: TRBV6-5; CDR3 protein: CASRVGLSEKLFF
D gene: TRBD1; V gene: TRBV4-3; CDR3 protein: CASSQGDRGYNEQFF
D gene: NA; V gene: TRBV7-8; CDR3 protein: CASSLGTVQETQYF
D gene: NA; V gene: TRBV7-2; CDR3 protein: CASSLVGGFPANYGYTF
D gene: TRBD1; V gene: TRBV6-1; CDR3 protein: CASSDSTGAGNTIYF
D gene: NA; V gene: TRBV15; CDR3 protein: CATSEGHMGRYGYTF
D gene: NA; V gene: TRBV7-3; CDR3 protein: CASSLTPPGNLYEQYF
D gene: NA; V gene: TRBV11-2; CDR3 protein: CASSLDPNRYNEQFF
D gene: TRBD1; V gene: TRBV7-6; CDR3 protein: CASSSQGASSYYNEQFF
D gene: NA; V gene: TRBV6-1; CDR3 protein: CASSETPGGFATEAFF
D gene: NA; V gene: TRBV12-5; CDR3 protein: CATRWGATRHEQFF
D gene: NA; V gene: TRBV4-2; CDR3 protein: CASSQDHGPDGYTF
D gene: TRBD1; V gene: TRBV5-6; CDR3 protein: CASSRRSGGGYTF
D gene: TRBD1; V gene: TRBV19; CDR3 protein: CASLDRGDYGYTF
D gene: TRBD2; V gene: TRBV5-1; CDR3 protein: CASSLTSGNTDTQYF
D gene: NA; V gene: TRBV5-1; CDR3 protein: CASKQEPHTDTQYF
D gene: NA; V gene: TRBV27; CDR3 protein: CASSVRASGESTEAFF
D gene: NA; V gene: TRBV5-8; CDR3 protein: CASSSDLVFTEAFF
D gene: NA; V gene: TRBV2; CDR3 protein: CASSDLGTEAFF
D gene: NA; V gene: TRBV4-3; CDR3 protein: CASSQDLWAVLRFF
D gene: TRBD1; V gene: TRBV19; CDR3 protein: CASRDRGLTEAFF
D gene: NA; V gene: TRBV7-3; CDR3 protein: CASSSAPGLGNTEAFF
D gene: NA; V gene: TRBV11-2; CDR3 protein: CASSLGWADNYGYTF
D gene: TRBD1; V gene: TRBV10-1; CDR3 protein: CATVTGYGTDTQYF
D gene: NA; V gene: TRBV6-1; CDR3 protein: CASSEGAGWTEAFF
D gene: NA; V gene: TRBV15; CDR3 protein: CATSRVRPDGRLEAFF
D gene: TRBD1; V gene: TRBV5-1; CDR3 protein: CASSPIQGARNTEAFF
D gene: TRBD1; V gene: TRBV20-1; CDR3 protein: CSASQGGLYSMNSPLHF
D gene: TRBD2; V gene: TRBV2; CDR3 protein: CASSKLAGDANEQFF
D gene: NA; V gene: TRBV5-1; CDR3 protein: CASSLDGQNIQYF
D gene: NA; V gene: TRBV5-1; CDR3 protein: CASSLEGRQGTDTQYF
D gene: TRBD1; V gene: TRBV4-1; CDR3 protein: CASSQEALGDYGTGSSYEQYF
D gene: TRBD2; V gene: TRBV11-3; CDR3 protein: CASSLDKALAGIPHNEQFF
D gene: TRBD2; V gene: TRBV18; CDR3 protein: CASSPSSGGAEQFF
D gene: NA; V gene: TRBV18; CDR3 protein: CASSPQKGMNTEAFF
D gene: TRBD1; V gene: TRBV10-3; CDR3 protein: CAISAKGQGDTGELFF
D gene: NA; V gene: TRBV7-8; CDR3 protein: CASSLAASGELFF
D gene: NA; V gene: TRBV19; CDR3 protein: CATYPGGAGGTEAFF
D gene: NA; V gene: TRBV6-2/TRBV6-3; CDR3 protein: CASSYGGAPGEAFF
D gene: NA; V gene: TRBV23-1; CDR3 protein: CASSHLIGQGQRETQYF
D gene: TRBD2; V gene: TRBV6-4; CDR3 protein: CASSDSSGGADTQYF
D gene: NA; V gene: TRBV4-1; CDR3 protein: CASSQLQGYNSPLHF
D gene: NA; V gene: TRBV11-2; CDR3 protein: CASSFDRTINEKLFF
D gene: NA; V gene: TRBV5-4; CDR3 protein: CASSPEGRRGSREKLFF